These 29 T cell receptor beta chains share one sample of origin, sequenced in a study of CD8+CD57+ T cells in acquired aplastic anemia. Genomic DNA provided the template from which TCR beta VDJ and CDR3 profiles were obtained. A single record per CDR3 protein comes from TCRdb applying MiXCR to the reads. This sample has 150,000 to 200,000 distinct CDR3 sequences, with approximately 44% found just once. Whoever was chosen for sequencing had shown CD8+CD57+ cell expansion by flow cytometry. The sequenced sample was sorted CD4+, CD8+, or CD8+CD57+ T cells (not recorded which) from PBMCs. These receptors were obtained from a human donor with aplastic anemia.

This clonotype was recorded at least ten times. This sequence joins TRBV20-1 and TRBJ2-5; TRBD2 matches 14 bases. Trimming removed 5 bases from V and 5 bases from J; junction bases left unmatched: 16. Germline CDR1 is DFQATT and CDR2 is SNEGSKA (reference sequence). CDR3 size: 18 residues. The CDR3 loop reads CSAGGLAGATTFGETQYF. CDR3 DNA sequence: TGCAGTGCTGGGGGACTAGCGGGGGCCACGACCTTTGGTGAGACCCAGTACTTC.

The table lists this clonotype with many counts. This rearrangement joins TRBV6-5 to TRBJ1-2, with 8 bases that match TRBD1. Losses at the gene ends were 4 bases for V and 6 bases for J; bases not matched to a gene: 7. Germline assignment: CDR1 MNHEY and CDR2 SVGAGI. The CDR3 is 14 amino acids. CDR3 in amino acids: CASSSTGGKNGYTF. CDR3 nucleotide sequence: TGTGCCAGCAGTTCCACAGGGGGTAAAAATGGCTACACCTTC.

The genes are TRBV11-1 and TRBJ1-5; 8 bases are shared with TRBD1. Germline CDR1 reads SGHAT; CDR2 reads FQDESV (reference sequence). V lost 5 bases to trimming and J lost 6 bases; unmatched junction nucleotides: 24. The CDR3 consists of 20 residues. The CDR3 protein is CASSARPGLAGTGRGQPQHF. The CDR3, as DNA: TGTGCCAGCAGCGCCAGGCCGGGACTAGCGGGGACAGGCCGTGGTCAGCCCCAGCATTTT.

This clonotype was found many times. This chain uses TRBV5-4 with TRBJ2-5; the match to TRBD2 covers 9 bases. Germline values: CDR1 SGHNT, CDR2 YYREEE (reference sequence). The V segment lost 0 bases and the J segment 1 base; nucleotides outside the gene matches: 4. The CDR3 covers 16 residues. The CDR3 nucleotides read TGTGCCAGCAGCTTGGTTTCGCGGGGGGGCCAAGAGACCCAGTACTTC. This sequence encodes CASSLVSRGGQETQYF.

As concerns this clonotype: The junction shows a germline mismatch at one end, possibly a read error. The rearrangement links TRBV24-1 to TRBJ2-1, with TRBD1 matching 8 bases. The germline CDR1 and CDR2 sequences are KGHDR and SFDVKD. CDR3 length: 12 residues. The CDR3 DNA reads TGTGCCACCAGTGACCTAGGGACAGGTTTAAGCTTC. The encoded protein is CATSDLGTGLSF.

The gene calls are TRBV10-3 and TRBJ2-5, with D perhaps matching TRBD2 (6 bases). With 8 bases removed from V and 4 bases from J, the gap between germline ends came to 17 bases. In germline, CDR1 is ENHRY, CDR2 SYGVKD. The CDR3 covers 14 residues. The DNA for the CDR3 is TGTGCCATCGGGGGGATATTGGGGGGAGAGACCCAGTACTTC. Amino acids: CAIGGILGGETQYF.

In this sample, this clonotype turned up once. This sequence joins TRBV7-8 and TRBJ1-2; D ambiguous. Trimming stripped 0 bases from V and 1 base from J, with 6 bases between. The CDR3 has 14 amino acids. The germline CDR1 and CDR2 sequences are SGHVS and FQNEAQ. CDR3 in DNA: TGTGCCAGCAGCTTAGCGAGGAGTAACTATGGCTACACCTTC. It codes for CASSLARSNYGYTF.

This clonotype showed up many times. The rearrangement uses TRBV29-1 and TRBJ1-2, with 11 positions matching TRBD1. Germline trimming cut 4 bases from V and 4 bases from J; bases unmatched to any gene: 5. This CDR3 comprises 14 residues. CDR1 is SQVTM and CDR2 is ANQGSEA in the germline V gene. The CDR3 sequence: CSVAGTGGFYGYTF. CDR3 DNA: TGCAGCGTTGCCGGGACAGGGGGGTTCTATGGCTACACCTTC.

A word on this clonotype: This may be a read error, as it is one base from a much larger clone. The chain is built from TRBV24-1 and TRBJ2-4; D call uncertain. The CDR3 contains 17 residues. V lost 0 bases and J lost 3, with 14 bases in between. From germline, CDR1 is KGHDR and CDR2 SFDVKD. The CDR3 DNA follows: TGTGCCACCAGTGATTTGTTCCCTGCCCAAATCAAAAACATTCAGTACTTC. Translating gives CATSDLFPAQIKNIQYF.

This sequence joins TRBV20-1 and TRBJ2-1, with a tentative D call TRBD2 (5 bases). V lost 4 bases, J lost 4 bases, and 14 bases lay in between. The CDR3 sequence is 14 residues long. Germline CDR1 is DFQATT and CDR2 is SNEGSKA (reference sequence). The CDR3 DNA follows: TGCAGTGCTACCCTAGCACAGATATACAATGAGCAGTTCTTC. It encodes CSATLAQIYNEQFF.

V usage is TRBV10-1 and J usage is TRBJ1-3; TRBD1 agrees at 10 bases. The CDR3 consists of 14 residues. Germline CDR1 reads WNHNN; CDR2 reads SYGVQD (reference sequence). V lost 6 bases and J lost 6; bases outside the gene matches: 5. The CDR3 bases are TGCGCCAGCAGGAGAGGGACAGGGGTAAACACCATATATTTT. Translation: CASRRGTGVNTIYF.

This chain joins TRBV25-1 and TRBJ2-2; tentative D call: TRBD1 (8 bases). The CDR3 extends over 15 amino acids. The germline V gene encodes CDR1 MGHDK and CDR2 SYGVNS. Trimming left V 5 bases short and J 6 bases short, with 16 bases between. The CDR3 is CASSLTGGDAGELFF. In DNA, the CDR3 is TGTGCCAGCAGTTTAACAGGGGGGGATGCCGGGGAGCTGTTTTTT. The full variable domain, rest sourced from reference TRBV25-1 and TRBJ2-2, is EADIYQTPRYLVIGTGKKITLECSQTMGHDKMYWYQQDPGMELHLIHYSYGVNSTEKGDLSSESTVSRIRTEHFPLTLESARPSHTSQYLCASSLTGGDAGELFFGEGSRLTVL.

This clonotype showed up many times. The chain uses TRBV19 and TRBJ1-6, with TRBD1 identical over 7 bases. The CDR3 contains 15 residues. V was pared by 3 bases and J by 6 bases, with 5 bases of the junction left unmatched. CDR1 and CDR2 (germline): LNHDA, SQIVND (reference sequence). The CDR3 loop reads CASSIRQGGNSPLHF. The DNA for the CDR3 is TGTGCCAGTAGTATCCGACAGGGCGGTAATTCACCCCTCCACTTT.

The CDR3 sequence is CASSAGQGVRHGTGELFF. The CDR3 region has the DNA TGTGCCAGCAGTGCGGGACAGGGAGTCCGTCATGGCACCGGGGAGCTGTTTTTT. The J gene is TRBJ2-2, the V gene TRBV25-1; 9 bases map to TRBD1. The CDR3 sequence is 18 residues long. Germline assignment: CDR1 MGHDK and CDR2 SYGVNS. V trimming: 4 bases; J trimming: 4 bases; junction bases outside the gene matches: 13.

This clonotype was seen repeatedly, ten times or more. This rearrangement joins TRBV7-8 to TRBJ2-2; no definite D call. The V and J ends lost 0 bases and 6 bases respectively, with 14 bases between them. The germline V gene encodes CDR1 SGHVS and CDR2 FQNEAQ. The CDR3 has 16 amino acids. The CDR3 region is CASSLAPRDSAGELFF. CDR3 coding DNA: TGTGCCAGCAGCTTAGCGCCCAGAGACTCCGCCGGGGAGCTGTTTTTT.

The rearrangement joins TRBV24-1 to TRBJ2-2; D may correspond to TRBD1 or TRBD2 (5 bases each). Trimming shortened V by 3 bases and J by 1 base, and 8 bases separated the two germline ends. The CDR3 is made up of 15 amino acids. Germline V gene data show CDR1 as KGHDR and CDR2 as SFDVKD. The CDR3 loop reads CATSDGAGNTGELFF. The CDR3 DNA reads TGTGCCACCAGTGATGGGGCGGGGAACACCGGGGAGCTGTTTTTT.

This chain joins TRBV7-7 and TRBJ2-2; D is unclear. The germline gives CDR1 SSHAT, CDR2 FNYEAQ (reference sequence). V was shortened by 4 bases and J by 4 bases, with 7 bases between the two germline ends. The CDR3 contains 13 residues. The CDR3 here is CASSSRTTGELFF. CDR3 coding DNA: TGTGCCAGCAGCTCCCGGACCACCGGGGAGCTGTTTTTT.

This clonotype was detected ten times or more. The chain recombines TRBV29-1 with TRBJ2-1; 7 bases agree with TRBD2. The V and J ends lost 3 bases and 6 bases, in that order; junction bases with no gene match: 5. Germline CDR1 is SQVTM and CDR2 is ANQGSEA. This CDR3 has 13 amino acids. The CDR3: CSVERQRGNEQFF. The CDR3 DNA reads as TGCAGCGTTGAGAGGCAGCGGGGCAATGAGCAGTTCTTC.

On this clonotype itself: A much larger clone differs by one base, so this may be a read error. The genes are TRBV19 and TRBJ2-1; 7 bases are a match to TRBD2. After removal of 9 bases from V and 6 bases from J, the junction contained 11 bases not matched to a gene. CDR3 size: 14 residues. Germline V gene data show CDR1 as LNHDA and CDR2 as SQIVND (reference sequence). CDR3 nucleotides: TGTGCCAGCAGAGTCAAGCGGGGTTGCAATGAGCAGTTCTTC. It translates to CASRVKRGCNEQFF.

CDR3 nucleotide sequence: TGTGCCAGCAGCGCCAAGACCTATGGCTACACCTTC. As protein: CASSAKTYGYTF. The J gene is TRBJ1-2, the V gene TRBV9; the D is unclear. The V gene lost 3 bases and the J gene lost 4 bases, with 7 bases spanning the gap. CDR1 and CDR2 from the germline V gene are SGDLS and YYNGEE. The CDR3 has 12 residues.

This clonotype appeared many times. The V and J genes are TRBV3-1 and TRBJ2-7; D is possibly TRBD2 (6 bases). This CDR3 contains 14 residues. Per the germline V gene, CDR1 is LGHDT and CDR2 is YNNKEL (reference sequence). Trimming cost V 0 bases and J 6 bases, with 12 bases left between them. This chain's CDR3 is CASSQDNRRGEQYF. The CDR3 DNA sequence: TGTGCCAGCAGCCAAGATAATAGGCGGGGCGAGCAGTACTTC.

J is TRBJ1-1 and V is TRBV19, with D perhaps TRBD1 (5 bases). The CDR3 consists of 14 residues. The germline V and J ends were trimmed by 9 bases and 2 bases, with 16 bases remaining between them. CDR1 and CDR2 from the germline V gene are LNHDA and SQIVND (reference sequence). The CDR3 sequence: CASSPQGSNTEAFF. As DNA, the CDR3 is TGTGCCAGCTCACCCCAGGGATCCAACACTGAAGCTTTCTTT.

In nucleotides, the CDR3 is TGTGCCAGCAGCCAAGGGGCCGGGGCGGGTTTCTCTGGAAACACCATATATTTT. It yields the protein CASSQGAGAGFSGNTIYF. The rearrangement uses TRBV4-2 and TRBJ1-3; tentatively, D is TRBD1 (5 bases). CDR1 is LGHNA, CDR2 YNFKEQ, per germline. V lost 1 base to trimming and J lost 0 bases, with 16 bases between them. The CDR3 runs 18 residues.

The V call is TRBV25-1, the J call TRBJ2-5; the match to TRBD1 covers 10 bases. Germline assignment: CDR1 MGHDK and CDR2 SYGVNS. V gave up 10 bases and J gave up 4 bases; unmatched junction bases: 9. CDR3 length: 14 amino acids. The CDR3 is CATLDRGLTETQYF. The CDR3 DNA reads TGTGCCACCCTGGACAGGGGGTTGACAGAGACCCAGTACTTC.

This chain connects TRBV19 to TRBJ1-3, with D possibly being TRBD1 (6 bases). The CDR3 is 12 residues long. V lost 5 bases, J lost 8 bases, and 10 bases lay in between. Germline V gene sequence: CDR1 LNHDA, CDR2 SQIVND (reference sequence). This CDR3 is CASSGRGDTIYF. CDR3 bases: TGTGCCAGTAGTGGCAGGGGAGACACCATATATTTT.

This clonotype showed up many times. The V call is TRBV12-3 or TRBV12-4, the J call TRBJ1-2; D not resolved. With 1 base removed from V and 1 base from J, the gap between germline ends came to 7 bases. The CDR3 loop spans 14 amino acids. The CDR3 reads CASSLGHNNYGYTF. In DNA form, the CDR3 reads TGTGCCAGCAGTTTAGGTCACAATAACTATGGCTACACCTTC.

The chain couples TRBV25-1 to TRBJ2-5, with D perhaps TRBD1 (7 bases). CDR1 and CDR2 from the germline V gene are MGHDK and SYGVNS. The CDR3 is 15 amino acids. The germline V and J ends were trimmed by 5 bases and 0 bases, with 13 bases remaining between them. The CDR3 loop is CASSTGQRDQETQYF. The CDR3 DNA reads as TGTGCCAGCAGTACGGGACAGCGGGACCAAGAGACCCAGTACTTC. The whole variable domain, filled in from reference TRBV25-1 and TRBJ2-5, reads EADIYQTPRYLVIGTGKKITLECSQTMGHDKMYWYQQDPGMELHLIHYSYGVNSTEKGDLSSESTVSRIRTEHFPLTLESARPSHTSQYLCASSTGQRDQETQYFGPGTRLLVL.

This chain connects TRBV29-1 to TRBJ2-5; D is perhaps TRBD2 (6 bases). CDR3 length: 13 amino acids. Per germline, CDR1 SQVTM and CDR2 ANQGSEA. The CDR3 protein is CSFEGLLQETQYF. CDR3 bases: TGCAGTTTTGAGGGACTTCTTCAAGAGACCCAGTACTTC.

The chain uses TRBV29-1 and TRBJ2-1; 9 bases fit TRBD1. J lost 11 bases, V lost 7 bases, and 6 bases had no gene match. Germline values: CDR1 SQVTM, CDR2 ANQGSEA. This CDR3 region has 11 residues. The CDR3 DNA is TGCAGCGCTGGACAGGGGAGGCAGCAGTTCTTC. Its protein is CSAGQGRQQFF.